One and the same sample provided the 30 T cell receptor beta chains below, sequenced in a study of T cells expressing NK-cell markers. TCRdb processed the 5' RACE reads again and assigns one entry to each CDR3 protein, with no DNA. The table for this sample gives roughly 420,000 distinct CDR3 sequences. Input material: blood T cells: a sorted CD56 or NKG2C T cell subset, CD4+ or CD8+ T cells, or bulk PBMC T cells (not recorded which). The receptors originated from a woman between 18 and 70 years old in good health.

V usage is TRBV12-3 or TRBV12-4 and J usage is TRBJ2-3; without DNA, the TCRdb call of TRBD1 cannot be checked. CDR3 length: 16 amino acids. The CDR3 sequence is CASNGGQFRSTDTQYF.

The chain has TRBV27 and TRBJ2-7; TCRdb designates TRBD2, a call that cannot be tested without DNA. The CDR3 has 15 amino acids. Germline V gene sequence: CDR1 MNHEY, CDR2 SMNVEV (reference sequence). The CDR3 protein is CASSLRAGTSREQYF.

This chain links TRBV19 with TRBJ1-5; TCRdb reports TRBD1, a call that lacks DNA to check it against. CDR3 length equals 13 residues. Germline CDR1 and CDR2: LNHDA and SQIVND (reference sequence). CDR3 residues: CASDDRGHQPQHF.

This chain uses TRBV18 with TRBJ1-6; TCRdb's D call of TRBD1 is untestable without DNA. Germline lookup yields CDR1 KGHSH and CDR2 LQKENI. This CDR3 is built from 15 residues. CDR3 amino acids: CASSPRGDLFRALHF.

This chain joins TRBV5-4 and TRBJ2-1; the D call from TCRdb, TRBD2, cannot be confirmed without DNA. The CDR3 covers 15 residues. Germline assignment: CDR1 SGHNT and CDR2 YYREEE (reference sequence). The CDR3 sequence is CASSRQGGLTNEQFF.

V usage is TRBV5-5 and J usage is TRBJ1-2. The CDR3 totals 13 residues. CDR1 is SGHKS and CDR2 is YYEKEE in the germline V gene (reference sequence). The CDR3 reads CASSHSFNYGYTF. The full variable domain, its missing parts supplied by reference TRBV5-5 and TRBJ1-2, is DAGVTQSPTHLIKTRGQQVTLRCSPISGHKSVSWYQQVLGQGPQFIFQYYEKEERGRGNFPDRFSARQFPNYSSELNVNALLLGDSALYLCASSHSFNYGYTFGSGTRLTVV.

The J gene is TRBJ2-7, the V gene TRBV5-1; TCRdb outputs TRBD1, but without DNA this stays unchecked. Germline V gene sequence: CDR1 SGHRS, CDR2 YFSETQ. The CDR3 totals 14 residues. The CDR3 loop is CASSLGDIQSEQYF.

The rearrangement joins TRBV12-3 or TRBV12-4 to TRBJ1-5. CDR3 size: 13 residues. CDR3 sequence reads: CASSLRVSQPQHF.

The CDR3 sequence is CASSLPVVTDTQYF. The V and J genes are TRBV21-1 and TRBJ2-3; TCRdb indicates TRBD2, and absent DNA this call remains unverified. TRBV21-1 is a recognized pseudogene. The CDR3 has 14 residues.

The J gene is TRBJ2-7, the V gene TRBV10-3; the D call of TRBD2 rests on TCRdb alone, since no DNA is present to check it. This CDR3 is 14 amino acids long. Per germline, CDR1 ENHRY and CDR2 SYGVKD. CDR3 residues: CAISEGGLTYEQYF.

The chain's CDR3 is CASSFGVNTGELFF. This chain links TRBV27 with TRBJ2-2. Germline V gene data show CDR1 as MNHEY and CDR2 as SMNVEV (reference sequence). This CDR3 has 14 residues.

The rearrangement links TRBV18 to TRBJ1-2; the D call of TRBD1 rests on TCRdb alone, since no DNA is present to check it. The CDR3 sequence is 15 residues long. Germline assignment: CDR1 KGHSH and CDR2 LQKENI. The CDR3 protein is CASSPGGTGNYGYTF.

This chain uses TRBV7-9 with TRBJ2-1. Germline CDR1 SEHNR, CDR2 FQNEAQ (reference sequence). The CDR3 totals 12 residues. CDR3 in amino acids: CASSFPIGEQFF. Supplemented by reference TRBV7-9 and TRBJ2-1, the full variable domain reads DTGVSQNPRHKITKRGQNVTFRCDPISEHNRLYWYRQTLGQGPEFLTYFQNEAQLEKSRLLSDRFSAERPKGSFSTLEIQRTEQGDSAMYLCASSFPIGEQFFGPGTRLTVL.

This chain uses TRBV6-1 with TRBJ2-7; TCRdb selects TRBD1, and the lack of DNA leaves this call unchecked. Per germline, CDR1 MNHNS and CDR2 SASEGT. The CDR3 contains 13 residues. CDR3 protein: CASSPRPHLEQYF.

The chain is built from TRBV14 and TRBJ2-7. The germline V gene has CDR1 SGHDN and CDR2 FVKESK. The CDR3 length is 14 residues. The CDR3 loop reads CASSLAGGPSKQYF. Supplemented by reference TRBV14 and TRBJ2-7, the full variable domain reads EAGVTQFPSHSVIEKGQTVTLRCDPISGHDNLYWYRRVMGKEIKFLLHFVKESKQDESGMPNNRFLAERTGGTYSTLKVQPAELEDSGVYFCASSLAGGPSKQYFGPGTRLTVT.

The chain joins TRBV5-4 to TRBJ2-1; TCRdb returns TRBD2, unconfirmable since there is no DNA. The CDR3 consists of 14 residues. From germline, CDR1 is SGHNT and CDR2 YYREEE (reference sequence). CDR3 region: CASSFSSINNEQFF. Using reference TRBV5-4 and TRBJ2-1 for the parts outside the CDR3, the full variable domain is ETGVTQSPTHLIKTRGQQVTLRCSSQSGHNTVSWYQQALGQGPQFIFQYYREEENGRGNFPPRFSGLQFPNYSSELNVNALELDDSALYLCASSFSSINNEQFFGPGTRLTVL.

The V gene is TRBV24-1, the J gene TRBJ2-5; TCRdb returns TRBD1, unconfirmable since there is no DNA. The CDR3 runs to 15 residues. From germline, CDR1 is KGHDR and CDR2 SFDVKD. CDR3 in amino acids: CATSDFQGARETQYF.

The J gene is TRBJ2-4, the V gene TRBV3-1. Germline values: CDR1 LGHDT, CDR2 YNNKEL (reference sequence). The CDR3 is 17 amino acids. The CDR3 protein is CASSQGLGGVAKNIQYF.

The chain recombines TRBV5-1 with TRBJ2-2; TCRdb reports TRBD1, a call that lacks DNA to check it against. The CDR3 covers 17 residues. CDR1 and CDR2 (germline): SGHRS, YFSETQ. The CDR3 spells CASSLTGASKNTGELFF.

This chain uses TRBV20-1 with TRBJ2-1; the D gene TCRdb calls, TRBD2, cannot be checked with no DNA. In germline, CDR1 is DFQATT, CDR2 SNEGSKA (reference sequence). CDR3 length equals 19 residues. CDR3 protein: CSAGAPGLAGGRPYNEQFF.

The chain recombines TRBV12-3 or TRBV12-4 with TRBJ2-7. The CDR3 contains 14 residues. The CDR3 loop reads CASTRGGGNYEQYF.

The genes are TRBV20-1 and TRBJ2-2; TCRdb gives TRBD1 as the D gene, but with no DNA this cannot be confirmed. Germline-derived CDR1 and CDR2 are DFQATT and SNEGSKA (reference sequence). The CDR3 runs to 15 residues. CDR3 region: CSAREGGQRTGELFF.

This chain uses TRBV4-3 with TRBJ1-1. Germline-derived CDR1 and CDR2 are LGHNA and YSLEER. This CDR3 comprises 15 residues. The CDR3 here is CASSQIGGPNTEAFF.

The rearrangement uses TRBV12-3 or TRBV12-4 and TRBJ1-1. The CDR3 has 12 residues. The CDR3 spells CASTATQRAAFF.

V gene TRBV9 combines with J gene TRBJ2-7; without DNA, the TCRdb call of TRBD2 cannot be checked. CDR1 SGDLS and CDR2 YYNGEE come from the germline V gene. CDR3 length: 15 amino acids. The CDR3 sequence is CASSALAGGSYEQYF.

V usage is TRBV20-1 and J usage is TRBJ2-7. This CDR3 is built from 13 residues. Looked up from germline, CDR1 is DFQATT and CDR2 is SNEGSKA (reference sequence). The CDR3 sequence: CSARVPSNHEQYF.

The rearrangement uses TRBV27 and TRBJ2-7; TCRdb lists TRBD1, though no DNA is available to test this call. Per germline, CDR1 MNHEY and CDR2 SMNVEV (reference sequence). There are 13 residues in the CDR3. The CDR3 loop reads CASSLSRGLMQYF.

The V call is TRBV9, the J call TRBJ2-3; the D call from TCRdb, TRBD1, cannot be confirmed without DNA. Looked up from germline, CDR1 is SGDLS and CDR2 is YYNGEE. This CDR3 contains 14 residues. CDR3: CASSVVGPTDTQYF.

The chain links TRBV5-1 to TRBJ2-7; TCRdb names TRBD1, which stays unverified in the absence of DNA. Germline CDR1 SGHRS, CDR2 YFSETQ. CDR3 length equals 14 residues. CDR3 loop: CASSLQGPSYEQYF.

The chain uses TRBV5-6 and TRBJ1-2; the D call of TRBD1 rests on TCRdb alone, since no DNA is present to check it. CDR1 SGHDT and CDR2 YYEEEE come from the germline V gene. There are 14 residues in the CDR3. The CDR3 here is CASSLDRGADGYTF. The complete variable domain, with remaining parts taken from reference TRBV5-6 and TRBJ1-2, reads DAGVTQSPTHLIKTRGQQVTLRCSPKSGHDTVSWYQQALGQGPQFIFQYYEEEERQRGNFPDRFSGHQFPNYSSELNVNALLLGDSALYLCASSLDRGADGYTFGSGTRLTVV.